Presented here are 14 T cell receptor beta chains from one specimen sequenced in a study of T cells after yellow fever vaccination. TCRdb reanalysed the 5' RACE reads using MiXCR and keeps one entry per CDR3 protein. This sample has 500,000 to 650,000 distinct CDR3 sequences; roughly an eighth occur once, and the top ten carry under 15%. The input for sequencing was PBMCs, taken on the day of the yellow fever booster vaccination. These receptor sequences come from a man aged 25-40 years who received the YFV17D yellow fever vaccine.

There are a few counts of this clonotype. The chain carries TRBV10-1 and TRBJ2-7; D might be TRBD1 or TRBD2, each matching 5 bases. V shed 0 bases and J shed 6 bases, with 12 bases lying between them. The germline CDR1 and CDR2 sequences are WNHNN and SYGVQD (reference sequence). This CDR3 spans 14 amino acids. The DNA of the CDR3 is TGCGCCAGCAGTGAGTCGGGGGTCAGCACCGAGCAGTACTTC. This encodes CASSESGVSTEQYF.

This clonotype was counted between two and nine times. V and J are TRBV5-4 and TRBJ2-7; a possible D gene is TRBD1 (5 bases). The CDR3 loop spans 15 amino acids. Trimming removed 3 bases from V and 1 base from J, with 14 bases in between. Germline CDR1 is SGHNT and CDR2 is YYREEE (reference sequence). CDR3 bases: TGTGCCAGCAGCTGGGGCGGCACCTCGTCCTACGAGCAGTACTTC. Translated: CASSWGGTSSYEQYF.

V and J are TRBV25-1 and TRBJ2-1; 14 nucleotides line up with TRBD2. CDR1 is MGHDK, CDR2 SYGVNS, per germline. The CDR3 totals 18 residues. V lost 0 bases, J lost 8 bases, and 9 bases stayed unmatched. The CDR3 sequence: CASSEYTGTSGRRDEQFF. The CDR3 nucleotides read TGTGCCAGCAGTGAATATACCGGGACTAGCGGGAGACGGGATGAGCAGTTCTTC.

The CDR3 bases are TGTGCCAGCAGCAAAGTTGGGCCAGTTCACACCGGGGAGCTGTTTTTT. Amino acids: CASSKVGPVHTGELFF. The V gene is TRBV21-1, the J gene TRBJ2-2; TRBD2 reflects the table's D call only, with no check against the DNA. TRBV21-1 is listed as a pseudogene. The CDR3 length is 16 residues.

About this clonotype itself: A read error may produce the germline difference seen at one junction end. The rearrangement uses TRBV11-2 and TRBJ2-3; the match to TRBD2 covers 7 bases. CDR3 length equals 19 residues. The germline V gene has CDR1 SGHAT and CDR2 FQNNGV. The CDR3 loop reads CASSSPGLAEPSSTDMQYF. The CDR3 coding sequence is TGTGCCAGCAGCTCTCCTGGGCTAGCGGAACCTTCTAGCACAGATATGCAGTATTTT. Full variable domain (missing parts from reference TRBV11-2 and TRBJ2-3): EAGVAQSPRYKIIEKRQSVAFWCNPISGHATLYWYQQILGQGPKLLIQFQNNGVVDDSQLPKDRFSAERLKGVDSTLKIQPAKLEDSAVYLCASSSPGLAEPSSTDMQYFGPGTRLTVL.

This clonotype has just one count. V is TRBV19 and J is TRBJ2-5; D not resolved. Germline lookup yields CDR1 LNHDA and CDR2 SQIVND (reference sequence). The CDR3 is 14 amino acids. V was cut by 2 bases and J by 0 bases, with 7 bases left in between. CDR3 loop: CASSIRRHQETQYF. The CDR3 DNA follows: TGTGCCAGTAGTATACGGCGGCACCAAGAGACCCAGTACTTC.

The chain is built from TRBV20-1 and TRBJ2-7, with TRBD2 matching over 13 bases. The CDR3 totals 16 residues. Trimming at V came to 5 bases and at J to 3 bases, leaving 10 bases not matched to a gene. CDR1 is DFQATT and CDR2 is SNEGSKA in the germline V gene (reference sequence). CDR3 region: CSAEGLAGEHGYEQYF. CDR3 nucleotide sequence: TGCAGTGCTGAAGGACTAGCGGGAGAACACGGCTACGAGCAGTACTTC.

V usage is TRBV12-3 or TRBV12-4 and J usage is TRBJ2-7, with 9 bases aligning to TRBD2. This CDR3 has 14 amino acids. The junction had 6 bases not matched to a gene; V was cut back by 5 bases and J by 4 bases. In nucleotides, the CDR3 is TGTGCCAGCAGTATTAGCGGGAGTCGGTACGAGCAGTACTTC. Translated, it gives CASSISGSRYEQYF.

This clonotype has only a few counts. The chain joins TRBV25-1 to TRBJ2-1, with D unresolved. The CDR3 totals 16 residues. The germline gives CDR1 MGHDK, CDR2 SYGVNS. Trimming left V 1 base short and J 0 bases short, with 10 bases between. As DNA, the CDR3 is TGTGCCAGCAGTGAATTAGGCGTAAGCTCCTACAATGAGCAGTTCTTC. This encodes CASSELGVSSYNEQFF. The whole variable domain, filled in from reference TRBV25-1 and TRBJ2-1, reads EADIYQTPRYLVIGTGKKITLECSQTMGHDKMYWYQQDPGMELHLIHYSYGVNSTEKGDLSSESTVSRIRTEHFPLTLESARPSHTSQYLCASSELGVSSYNEQFFGPGTRLTVL.

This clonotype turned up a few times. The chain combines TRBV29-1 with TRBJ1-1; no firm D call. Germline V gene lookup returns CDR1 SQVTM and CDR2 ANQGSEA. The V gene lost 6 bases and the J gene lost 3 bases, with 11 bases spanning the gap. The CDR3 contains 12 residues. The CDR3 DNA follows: TGCAGCGTATTAAGGGATTACACTGAAGCTTTCTTT. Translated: CSVLRDYTEAFF.

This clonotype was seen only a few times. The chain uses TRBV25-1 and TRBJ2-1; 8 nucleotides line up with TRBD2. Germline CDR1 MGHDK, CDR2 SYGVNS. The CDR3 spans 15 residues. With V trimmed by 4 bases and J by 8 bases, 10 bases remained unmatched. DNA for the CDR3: TGTGCCAGCAGTGTCGGGACTAGGAATGTCGATGAGCAGTTCTTC. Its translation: CASSVGTRNVDEQFF.

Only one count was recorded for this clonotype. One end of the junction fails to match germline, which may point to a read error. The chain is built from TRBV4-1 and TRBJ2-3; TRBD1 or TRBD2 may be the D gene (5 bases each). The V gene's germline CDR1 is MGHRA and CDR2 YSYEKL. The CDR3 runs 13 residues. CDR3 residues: CASSQGPTVTQYF. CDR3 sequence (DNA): TGCGCCAGCAGCCAGGGACCGACAGTTACGCAGTATTTT.

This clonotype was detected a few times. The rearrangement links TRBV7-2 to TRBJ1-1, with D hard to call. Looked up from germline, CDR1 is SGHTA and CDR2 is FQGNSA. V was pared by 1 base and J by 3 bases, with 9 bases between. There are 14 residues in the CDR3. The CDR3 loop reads CASSLDPDYTEAFF. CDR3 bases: TGTGCCAGCAGCTTAGATCCAGACTACACTGAAGCTTTCTTT.

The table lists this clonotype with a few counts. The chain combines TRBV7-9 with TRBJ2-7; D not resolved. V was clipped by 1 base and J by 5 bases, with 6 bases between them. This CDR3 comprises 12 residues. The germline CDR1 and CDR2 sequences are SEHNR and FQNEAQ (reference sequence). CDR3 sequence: CASSLGNHEQYF. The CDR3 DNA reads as TGTGCCAGCAGCTTAGGGAACCACGAGCAGTACTTC.